The 16 T cell receptor beta chains in this list originate from one sample, sequenced in a study of shared clonotypes between healthy human individuals. Produced via immunoSEQ multiplex PCR; TCRdb's table is partial and in-frame only. The sample shows about a million clones, around 77% of them seen only once. The source material was memory CD4+ T cells from PBMCs. Subset meaning: CD45RA-negative fraction. The receptors were gathered from a man aged 18-30 years in good health. Some clones in this sample may be carry-over from other donors' samples.

Regarding this clone: Additional DNA sequences in this sample encode the identical CDR3. The chain is built from TRBV2 and TRBJ1-1; the D gene is possibly TRBD1 (5 bases). Germline values: CDR1 SNHLY, CDR2 FYNNEI. V lost 5 bases and J lost 4, with 8 bases in between. The CDR3 has 12 amino acids. DNA of the CDR3: TGTGCCAGCAGTAGGGGTGGCACTGAAGCTTTCTTT. This gives the protein CASSRGGTEAFF.

The table lists this clone with a few counts. V usage is TRBV29-1 and J usage is TRBJ2-5, with 7 bases matching TRBD1. The germline CDR1 and CDR2 sequences are SQVTM and ANQGSEA. Unmatched junction bases numbered 7, after V lost 7 bases and J lost 5 bases. The CDR3 consists of 12 residues. The CDR3 sequence is CSARTGGETQYF. CDR3 DNA: TGCAGCGCCAGGACAGGTGGGGAGACCCAGTACTTC.

The chain carries TRBV7-2 and TRBJ2-7; 8 nucleotides match TRBD1. CDR3 length: 15 residues. The germline CDR1 and CDR2 sequences are SGHTA and FQGNSA. The J segment lost 3 bases and the V segment lost 1 base, leaving 5 bases of the junction unmatched. The CDR3 coding sequence is TGTGCCAGCAGCTTAGGGGGCACAGGGGGCTACGAGCAGTACTTC. It codes for CASSLGGTGGYEQYF.

This clone was counted at least ten times. The chain recombines TRBV27 with TRBJ2-1, with D possibly matching TRBD1 (5 bases). The CDR3 is 17 amino acids. Germline CDR1 reads MNHEY; CDR2 reads SMNVEV (reference sequence). Trimming cost V 5 bases and J 0 bases, with 17 bases left between them. The CDR3 DNA is TGTGCCAGCAGTCCTGAAGGGGCCCCTAGCTCCTACAATGAGCAGTTCTTC. Translation gives CASSPEGAPSSYNEQFF.

The chain joins TRBV6-5 to TRBJ1-5; D is undetermined. Trimming shortened V by 4 bases and J by 7 bases, and 11 bases separated the two germline ends. The germline gives CDR1 MNHEY, CDR2 SVGAGI. The CDR3 is 13 residues long. The CDR3 coding sequence is TGTGCCAGCAGTTCTTACTTGGGCCAGCCCCAGCATTTT. Its translation is CASSSYLGQPQHF.

This chain connects TRBV7-9 to TRBJ1-1; D is unresolved. Trimming removed 3 bases from V and 2 bases from J, with 10 bases in between. Looked up from germline, CDR1 is SEHNR and CDR2 is FQNEAQ (reference sequence). The CDR3 covers 14 residues. For the CDR3, the DNA is TGTGCCAGCAGCTTGGCGGCACCCAACACTGAAGCTTTCTTT. Its protein product is CASSLAAPNTEAFF.

In nucleotides, the CDR3 is TGTGCCACCAGCAGAGAGGGCCGAAGTCGAAATGAGCAGTTCTTC. It is translated as CATSREGRSRNEQFF. This chain links TRBV15 with TRBJ2-1; no firm D call. Germline CDR1 and CDR2: LNHNV and YYDKDF (reference sequence). The CDR3 length is 15 residues. Trimming cost V 0 bases and J 7 bases, with 13 bases left between them.

V and J are TRBV28 and TRBJ2-7, with 10 bases identical to TRBD1. Germline V lookup: CDR1 MDHEN, CDR2 SYDVKM. CDR3 length equals 13 residues. V lost 2 bases to trimming and J lost 12 bases; unmatched junction nucleotides: 7. The DNA for the CDR3 is TGTGCCAGCAGTTTAACGGGACAGGGGCCTCTGTACTTC. The encoded protein is CASSLTGQGPLYF.

This chain links TRBV28 with TRBJ2-5, with D possibly TRBD1 on 5 matching bases. This CDR3 region has 17 residues. Trimming cost V 5 bases and J 5 bases, with 24 bases left between them. CDR1 and CDR2 (germline): MDHEN, SYDVKM. The CDR3 DNA reads TGTGCCAGCAGTCCACCCTTAGGTATCAGGGCCGGGGAGACCCAGTACTTC. It codes for CASSPPLGIRAGETQYF. Based on the CDR3 plus reference TRBV28 and TRBJ2-5, the full variable domain is DVKVTQSSRYLVKRTGEKVFLECVQDMDHENMFWYRQDPGLGLRLIYFSYDVKMKEKGDIPEGYSVSREKKERFSLILESASTNQTSMYLCASSPPLGIRAGETQYFGPGTRLLVL.

This clone is a singleton in its sample. This rearrangement joins TRBV4-1 to TRBJ2-6; D may match TRBD1 or TRBD2 (5 bases each). Germline CDR1 MGHRA, CDR2 YSYEKL. The CDR3 is 15 residues long. V lost 1 base and J 2 bases, leaving 6 bases between the germline ends. The CDR3 protein is CASSQVGAGANVLTF. The DNA of the CDR3 is TGCGCCAGCAGCCAAGTGGGGGCTGGGGCCAACGTCCTGACTTTC.

The chain has TRBV19 and TRBJ1-3, with D unresolved. V lost 2 bases and J 7 bases, leaving 6 bases between the germline ends. CDR3 length equals 12 residues. Germline CDR1 reads LNHDA; CDR2 reads SQIVND (reference sequence). The CDR3 protein is CASSISGNTIYF. For the CDR3, the DNA is TGTGCCAGTAGTATATCGGGGAACACCATATATTTT.

V gene TRBV12-5 combines with J gene TRBJ2-3; 10 bases agree with TRBD2. The CDR3 runs 17 residues. Germline V gene sequence: CDR1 LGHNT, CDR2 FRNRAP. Trimming at V came to 2 bases and at J to 5 bases, leaving 10 bases not matched to a gene. The CDR3 sequence: CASGLSSAGGRGDTQYF. The CDR3 region has the DNA TGTGCTAGTGGTTTGTCCTCAGCGGGAGGGCGCGGAGATACGCAGTATTTT.

This clone has more than one count but fewer than ten. This chain connects TRBV11-2 to TRBJ1-1; D uncertain. V lost 2 bases and J lost 7, with 11 bases in between. The CDR3 totals 13 residues. Germline V CDR1 and CDR2: SGHAT, FQNNGV. CDR3 DNA: TGTGCCAGCAGCTTACCATCTTCCTTTGAAGCTTTCTTT. It is translated as CASSLPSSFEAFF.

The chain recombines TRBV28 with TRBJ2-2, with D perhaps matching TRBD2 (6 bases). Trimming took off 6 bases at V and 7 bases at J, with 18 bases between the two ends. Per germline, CDR1 MDHEN and CDR2 SYDVKM. The CDR3 consists of 15 residues. CDR3 loop: CASSRPGLTVGELFF. The CDR3 DNA follows: TGTGCCAGCAGCCGGCCGGGACTTACCGTCGGGGAGCTGTTTTTT.

V gene TRBV7-2 combines with J gene TRBJ2-5, with 10 bases that match TRBD1. CDR3 size: 14 residues. After removal of 5 bases from V and 5 bases from J, the junction contained 5 bases not matched to a gene. Germline CDR1 reads SGHTA; CDR2 reads FQGNSA. CDR3 bases: TGTGCCAGCAGCCGACAGGGGGCGGATGAGACCCAGTACTTC. As protein: CASSRQGADETQYF.

V gene TRBV10-3 combines with J gene TRBJ2-3; D gene ambiguous. V lost 3 bases to trimming and J lost 2 bases, with 12 bases between them. Per germline, CDR1 ENHRY and CDR2 SYGVKD. The CDR3 runs to 15 residues. The CDR3 nucleotides read TGTGCCATCAGTGATGAACACCGATCCACAGATACGCAGTATTTT. This codes for CAISDEHRSTDTQYF.